One and the same sample provided the 20 T cell receptor beta chains below, sequenced in a study of T cells after yellow fever vaccination. MiXCR, applied by TCRdb to the 5' RACE reads, yields one record per CDR3 protein. The table lists some 600,000 distinct CDR3 sequences, less than 20% of them singletons, with roughly 17% in the top ten. Sequencing used PBMCs, obtained around 5 days after the first yellow fever vaccination. All receptors come from a man aged 18 to 29 who received the YFV17D yellow fever vaccine.

The genes are TRBV25-1 and TRBJ1-5; 8 bases fit TRBD1. Trimming took 2 bases from V and 1 from J; bases not matched to a gene: 4. Germline CDR1 is MGHDK and CDR2 is SYGVNS. The CDR3 contains 16 residues. The CDR3 loop reads CASSEQGALSNQPQHF. CDR3 bases: TGTGCCAGCAGTGAACAGGGGGCTCTGAGCAATCAGCCCCAGCATTTT.

This clonotype has more than one count but fewer than ten. The genes are TRBV7-9 and TRBJ2-2; no reliable D call. The CDR3 is made up of 14 amino acids. V was cut by 5 bases and J by 6 bases, with 13 bases left in between. Germline CDR1 and CDR2: SEHNR and FQNEAQ (reference sequence). CDR3 DNA sequence: TGTGCCAGCAGCCTTAGGAGTGGCGCCGGGGAGCTGTTTTTT. It encodes CASSLRSGAGELFF.

V and J are TRBV5-6 and TRBJ1-5, with D perhaps TRBD1 (6 bases). The CDR3 extends over 16 amino acids. CDR1 SGHDT and CDR2 YYEEEE come from the germline V gene. V shed 4 bases and J shed 5 bases, with 19 bases lying between them. CDR3 in amino acids: CASSPIRQAGDQPQHF. Written as DNA, the CDR3 is TGTGCCAGCAGCCCCATTAGACAGGCGGGGGATCAGCCCCAGCATTTT.

This chain joins TRBV27 and TRBJ2-4, with 9 bases identical to TRBD1. Germline V gene data show CDR1 as MNHEY and CDR2 as SMNVEV (reference sequence). With 6 bases clipped from V and 5 bases from J, the junction kept 5 bases outside the gene matches. The CDR3 consists of 14 residues. The CDR3 bases are TGTGCCAGCAGGACGACAGGGGGTGAAAACATTCAGTACTTC. This codes for CASRTTGGENIQYF.

The rearrangement links TRBV20-1 to TRBJ2-5; 9 bases match TRBD1. The germline V gene encodes CDR1 DFQATT and CDR2 SNEGSKA (reference sequence). The CDR3 is 14 amino acids. The trim removed 4 bases at V and 5 bases at J, leaving 8 bases unmatched. This chain's CDR3 is CSANPTGGRETQYF. Here the CDR3 DNA reads TGCAGTGCTAATCCCACAGGGGGCCGGGAGACCCAGTACTTC.

The table lists this clonotype with a few counts. The CDR3 protein is CASSSETGYSGANVLTF. CDR3 nucleotides: TGTGCCAGCAGCTCTGAGACAGGCTACTCTGGGGCCAACGTCCTGACTTTC. The chain combines TRBV7-9 with TRBJ2-6, with a possible D match to TRBD1 (6 bases). This CDR3 is 17 amino acids long. Between the trimmed V and J ends, which lost 4 bases and 0 bases, there was a span of 13 bases. From germline, CDR1 is SEHNR and CDR2 FQNEAQ (reference sequence).

This clonotype was found a few times. The V call is TRBV27, the J call TRBJ1-4; tentatively, D is TRBD1 (6 bases). Deletions cut 2 bases from V and 8 bases from J, with 18 bases between. The CDR3 runs 16 residues. The germline gives CDR1 MNHEY, CDR2 SMNVEV (reference sequence). CDR3 nucleotide sequence: TGTGCCAGCAGTTTAAAGTTGGCAGGGGATATCGAAAAACTGTTTTTT. This codes for CASSLKLAGDIEKLFF.

This clonotype was detected a few times. V and J are TRBV5-1 and TRBJ2-2; D may be TRBD2 (5 bases). V was cut by 0 bases and J by 4 bases, with 10 bases left in between. The CDR3 contains 15 residues. Per germline, CDR1 SGHRS and CDR2 YFSETQ. The CDR3 protein is CASSLGYGGTGELFF. CDR3 bases: TGCGCCAGCAGCTTGGGATACGGAGGCACCGGGGAGCTGTTTTTT.

The V call is TRBV7-2, the J call TRBJ2-7, with D uncertain. V gave up 1 base and J gave up 4 bases, with 11 bases separating them. Looked up from germline, CDR1 is SGHTA and CDR2 is FQGNSA. This CDR3 has 14 residues. The DNA of the CDR3 is TGTGCCAGCAGCTTAGGGCCGACTGCGTACGAGCAGTACGTC. Amino acids: CASSLGPTAYEQYV.

This clonotype was seen a few times. The CDR3 nucleotides read TGTGCCAGCAGCTTAGTCGGCAAGGCTGAAGCTTTCTTT. The encoded protein is CASSLVGKAEAFF. The chain has TRBV7-2 and TRBJ1-1; D call uncertain. Germline CDR1 is SGHTA and CDR2 is FQGNSA. This CDR3 spans 13 amino acids. Trimming removed 1 base at V and 6 bases at J, with 9 bases between.

The genes are TRBV9 and TRBJ2-3; 12 bases match TRBD2. V was pared by 0 bases and J by 9 bases, with 2 bases of the junction left unmatched. CDR1 and CDR2 from the germline V gene are SGDLS and YYNGEE. CDR3 size: 14 residues. This CDR3 reads CASSVVTSGGTQYF. The CDR3 DNA reads TGTGCCAGCAGCGTAGTCACTAGCGGGGGGACGCAGTATTTT.

This clonotype was seen more than once but under ten times. The DNA of the CDR3 is TGTGCCAGCAGTCGGACAGGGAGAGGGACCCAGTACTTC. The encoded protein is CASSRTGRGTQYF. The V and J genes are TRBV12-3 or TRBV12-4 and TRBJ2-5, with TRBD1 identical over 8 bases. This CDR3 is built from 13 residues. The trim removed 5 bases at V and 7 bases at J, leaving 6 bases unmatched.

This clonotype was observed a handful of times. The V gene is TRBV2, the J gene TRBJ2-1; 11 bases are a match to TRBD1. V trimming: 8 bases; J trimming: 7 bases; junction bases outside the gene matches: 4. Per germline, CDR1 SNHLY and CDR2 FYNNEI. This CDR3 is built from 13 residues. CDR3 DNA: TGTGCCAGCTCCGGACAGGGGGCAAATGAGCAGTTCTTC. As protein: CASSGQGANEQFF.

This clonotype was observed a few times. This chain connects TRBV5-1 to TRBJ2-7; no reliable D call. The CDR3 loop spans 13 amino acids. V dropped 0 bases and J dropped 3 bases, with 7 bases sitting between them. CDR1 and CDR2 from the germline V gene are SGHRS and YFSETQ. CDR3 nucleotides: TGCGCCAGCAGCTTGGTAGGGAACTACGAGCAGTACTTC. Protein sequence: CASSLVGNYEQYF.

DNA of the CDR3: TGTGCCAGCAGCATCCCTAGCGGGGGGGCACCCTACGAGCAGTACGTC. It specifies CASSIPSGGAPYEQYV. This chain connects TRBV7-9 to TRBJ2-7; 12 bases match TRBD2. The germline V gene has CDR1 SEHNR and CDR2 FQNEAQ (reference sequence). This CDR3 comprises 16 residues. Unmatched junction bases numbered 7, after V lost 5 bases and J lost 2 bases.

This clonotype turned up a few times. The chain combines TRBV5-4 with TRBJ2-1; 7 bases are a match to TRBD1. The CDR3 is made up of 15 amino acids. Germline V CDR1 and CDR2: SGHNT, YYREEE (reference sequence). V gave up 1 base and J gave up 3 bases; unmatched junction bases: 4. CDR3 in amino acids: CASSLNQGVYNEQFF. In DNA form, the CDR3 reads TGTGCCAGCAGCTTGAATCAGGGGGTCTACAATGAGCAGTTCTTC.

J is TRBJ2-1 and V is TRBV7-2; no reliable D call. CDR1 is SGHTA and CDR2 is FQGNSA in the germline V gene. The CDR3 spans 14 residues. Deletions cut 1 base from V and 7 bases from J, with 11 bases between. The CDR3 nucleotides are TGTGCCAGCAGCTTAGGTCTGGTACCTAATGAGCAGTTCTTC. Its protein is CASSLGLVPNEQFF.

This clonotype was recorded many times. This CDR3 is CASSRPGQGTDTQYF. The CDR3 bases are TGTGCCAGCAGTCGTCCGGGACAGGGGACAGATACGCAGTATTTT. V and J are TRBV6-2 or TRBV6-3 and TRBJ2-3; 10 nucleotides agree with TRBD1. CDR3 length equals 15 residues. Trimming took 5 bases from V and 3 from J; bases not matched to a gene: 5. Germline assignment: CDR1 MNHEY and CDR2 SVGEGT.

This clonotype has a handful of counts. V and J are TRBV11-2 and TRBJ2-2; 10 bases fit TRBD1. Looked up from germline, CDR1 is SGHAT and CDR2 is FQNNGV. Losses at the gene ends were 8 bases for V and 5 bases for J; bases not matched to a gene: 5. This CDR3 region has 14 residues. The CDR3 is CASLGQGKTGELFF. The CDR3 coding sequence is TGTGCCAGCCTGGGACAGGGGAAGACCGGGGAGCTGTTTTTT.

This clonotype has more than one count but fewer than ten. This CDR3 is CASALRAHGTDTQYF. CDR3 DNA sequence: TGTGCCAGCGCACTCAGGGCCCATGGCACAGATACGCAGTATTTT. The V and J genes are TRBV27 and TRBJ2-3; TRBD1 might be the D (5 bases). CDR1 is MNHEY and CDR2 is SMNVEV in the germline V gene (reference sequence). CDR3 length equals 15 residues. V lost 8 bases, J lost 1 base, and 16 bases lay in between.